The rows below give T cell receptor beta chains drawn from one sample of a study of shared clonotypes between healthy human individuals. Data came from immunoSEQ multiplex PCR; TCRdb stores just in-frame clones and leaves some out. The data contain 2 million to 3 million clones, approximately 94% of them singletons. Input material: naive CD4+ T cells from PBMCs. The source of these receptors is a man between 18 and 35 years old in good health. Some clones in this sample may be carry-over from other donors' samples. CDR3s include the opening cysteine and the closing phenylalanine or tryptophan. The D gene is left open where the match is weak. Clone size appears in some rows only: once, few, many, or a class for an expanded clone.

NA	NA	TRBV5-1	TRBJ1-6	TGCGCCAGCAGCTTTGTCCAGGAAAATTCACCCCTCCACTTT	CASSFVQENSPLHF
NA	NA	TRBV9	TRBJ2-4	TGTGCCAGCAGCGCCGGACGGGGGGCTGAAAACATTCAGTACTTC	CASSAGRGAENIQYF
NA	NA	TRBV5-4	TRBJ2-1	TGTGCCAGCAGCTCCAAGACCCCTACGGATGAGCAGTTCTTC	CASSSKTPTDEQFF
TRBD1	NA	TRBV5-1	TRBJ1-5	TGCGCCAGCAGCTTGAGTCCGGACAGGAATCAGCCCCAGCATTTT	CASSLSPDRNQPQHF
TRBD2	NA	TRBV7-6	TRBJ2-2	TGTGCCAGCAGCTTTATAGCGGGTGCGAACACCGGGGAGCTGTTTTTT	CASSFIAGANTGELFF
TRBD2	NA	TRBV6-1	TRBJ2-1	TGTGCCAGCAGTGAACGGCGGGAGATCGTCTACAATGAGCAGTTCTTC	CASSERREIVYNEQFF
NA	NA	TRBV4-2	TRBJ1-4	TGTGCCAGCAGCCAAAACACCCAGGTTAATGAAAAACTGTTTTTT	CASSQNTQVNEKLFF
NA	NA	TRBV5-1	TRBJ1-1	TGCGCCAGCAGCTTGGCAGGAACGAACACTGAAGCTTTCTTT	CASSLAGTNTEAFF
TRBD1	NA	TRBV9	TRBJ1-5	TGTGCCAGCAGCGAACCTTCAGAGAGACAGGGAGGATGGAGTCAGCCCCAGCATTTT	CASSEPSERQGGWSQPQHF
NA	NA	TRBV7-2	TRBJ2-7	TGTGCCAGCAGCTTGGGATTTGCGGGCTACGAGCAGTACTTC	CASSLGFAGYEQYF
NA	few	TRBV5-1	TRBJ1-4	TGCGCCAGCAGCTTGGTGTCAGGGAGTGAAAAACTGTTTTTT	CASSLVSGSEKLFF
NA	once	TRBV11-2	TRBJ1-2	TGTGCCAGCAGCACCGGCGCAGGGAGTGGGCGTGGCTACACCTTC	CASSTGAGSGRGYTF
TRBD1	NA	TRBV19	TRBJ1-1	TGTGCCAGTAGTACAGGACAGGGATTGGCTTTGAACACTGAAGCTTTCTTT	CASSTGQGLALNTEAFF
NA	NA	TRBV6-1	TRBJ1-1	TGTGCCAGCAGTGATGAGGTCGGGGCGGGAGCTTTCTTT	CASSDEVGAGAFF
NA	NA	TRBV19	TRBJ2-2	TGTGCCAGTAGTAGGCCCCCCACCGGGGAGCTGTTTTTT	CASSRPPTGELFF
NA	NA	TRBV12-5	TRBJ2-3	TGTGCTAGTGGCATATGGTCCCTGAACACAGATACGCAGTATTTT	CASGIWSLNTDTQYF
NA	NA	TRBV6-1	TRBJ2-3	TGTGCCAGCAGTGAAGTTTGGGGGGTAAGCACAGATACGCAGTATTTT	CASSEVWGVSTDTQYF
NA	NA	TRBV5-6	TRBJ1-3	TGTGCCAGCAGGAGGAGAAGTACCTCTGGAAACACCATATATTTT	CASRRRSTSGNTIYF
NA	NA	TRBV19	TRBJ2-7	TGTGCCAGTAGTAGAGGTAACGAGCAGTACTTC	CASSRGNEQYF
NA	few	TRBV4-2	TRBJ1-3	TGTGCCAGCAGCCAAGCTCCTGAGAGGCCTGGAAACACCATATATTTT	CASSQAPERPGNTIYF
TRBD1	NA	TRBV28	TRBJ1-1	TGTGCCAGCAGTGCCCCGGGACAGGGGACGTCTGAAGCTTTCTTT	CASSAPGQGTSEAFF
NA	NA	TRBV7-8	TRBJ1-2	TGTGCCAGCAGCTTAAGGAGGGATCTAGCTAACTATGGCTACACCTTC	CASSLRRDLANYGYTF
NA	NA	TRBV21-1	TRBJ2-7	TGTGCCAGCAGCAAAGCGGGCAGGAGCTCCTACGAGCAGTACTTC	CASSKAGRSSYEQYF
NA	NA	TRBV11-2	TRBJ2-1	TGTGCCAGCAGCCATGGGAGGAGTGTCCCCTACAATGAGCAGTTCTTC	CASSHGRSVPYNEQFF
NA	NA	TRBV7-2	TRBJ1-1	TGTGCCAGCAGCCCCGACCCCGGTCGTGTCACTGAAGCTTTCTTT	CASSPDPGRVTEAFF
TRBD2	NA	TRBV12-5	TRBJ2-3	TGTGCTAGTGGTACATCCGGGACTATCACAGATACGCAGTATTTT	CASGTSGTITDTQYF
TRBD2	NA	TRBV13	TRBJ2-3	TGTGCCAGCAGCTTAGACGGGAGGGGCACAGATACGCAGTATTTT	CASSLDGRGTDTQYF
NA	NA	TRBV10-3	TRBJ2-3	TGTGCCATCAGTGAGTCGTCACAAGCCCCCCCGGATACGCAGTATTTT	CAISESSQAPPDTQYF
TRBD1	NA	TRBV19	TRBJ1-1	TGTGCCAGTAGTAGAGGGGACAGGCCTAACACTGAAGCTTTCTTT	CASSRGDRPNTEAFF
NA	NA	TRBV28	TRBJ2-1	TGTGCCAGCAGTTCGGGTCCCCTGAGAGCCTACAATGAGCAGTTCTTC	CASSSGPLRAYNEQFF
TRBD2	NA	TRBV11-2	TRBJ2-2	TGTGCCAGCAGCTTCGGAGCGGGAGGGCCGGGCGGGGAGCTGTTTTTT	CASSFGAGGPGGELFF
TRBD2	NA	TRBV5-1	TRBJ2-7	TGCGCCAGCAGGCCTCAGGTCGGGACTATAACTTACGAGCAGTACTTC	CASRPQVGTITYEQYF
NA	once	TRBV9	TRBJ2-5	TGTGCCAGCAGCGTAGCACCTAGCGCCACACAAGAGACCCAGTACTTC	CASSVAPSATQETQYF
NA	NA	TRBV5-1	TRBJ2-3	TGCGCCAGCAGCTTGGTGGGTGCCCCCGCCCTTTTGAGGCAGTATTTT	CASSLVGAPALLRQYF
TRBD1	NA	TRBV28	TRBJ2-7	TGTGCCAGCAGTTCGTGGACAGGAGGCTCCTACGAGCAGTACTTC	CASSSWTGGSYEQYF
TRBD1	NA	TRBV9	TRBJ2-7	TGTGCCAGCAGCGTAGGGCCTCTCGGGACAGGGTACGGTCGGCAGTACTTC	CASSVGPLGTGYGRQYF
NA	NA	TRBV15	TRBJ2-2	TGTGCCACCAGCGGTGGGACTTTAACCGGGGAGCTGTTTTTT	CATSGGTLTGELFF
TRBD1	NA	TRBV14	TRBJ1-2	TGTGCCAGCAGCCCCTCCCCGACAGGGTCCTATGGCTACACCTTC	CASSPSPTGSYGYTF
TRBD1	NA	TRBV28	TRBJ1-2	TGTGCCAGCAGTTTATCGCAGGGGGCGCTTAATGGCTACACCTTC	CASSLSQGALNGYTF
NA	NA	TRBV6-4	TRBJ2-2	TGTGCCAGCAGTGGACAGAACACCGGGGAGCTGTTTTTT	CASSGQNTGELFF
NA	NA	TRBV25-1	TRBJ2-7	TGTGCCAGCAGTGGGTCCGGGACGGTCTCCTACGAGCAGTACTTC	CASSGSGTVSYEQYF
TRBD1	NA	TRBV2	TRBJ1-1	TGTGCCAGCAGTCTTATGACAGGGGACACTGAAGCTTTCTTT	CASSLMTGDTEAFF
TRBD2	few	TRBV6-1	TRBJ2-7	TGTGCCAGCAACAGAGCGGGAAGCTCCTACGAGCAGTACTTC	CASNRAGSSYEQYF
NA	NA	TRBV7-6	TRBJ2-3	TGTGCCAGCAGCTTTGTCGCGGGGTCTAGCACAGATACGCAGTATTTT	CASSFVAGSSTDTQYF
NA	NA	TRBV7-9	TRBJ1-4	TGTGCCAGCAGCCCTCAGGGTTTCGGTGAAAAACTGTTTTTT	CASSPQGFGEKLFF
TRBD1	NA	TRBV11-2	TRBJ1-1	TGTGCCAGCAGCTTAGCGGGCAGGGGGGGAACTGAAGCTTTCTTT	CASSLAGRGGTEAFF
NA	NA	TRBV11-2	TRBJ1-5	TGTGCCAGCAGCTCAACACCTAATCAGCCCCAGCATTTT	CASSSTPNQPQHF
TRBD2	NA	TRBV29-1	TRBJ2-3	TGCAGCGTTGAAATAGCGGGAGGCACAGATACGCAGTATTTT	CSVEIAGGTDTQYF
NA	NA	TRBV6-5	TRBJ2-2	TGTGCCAGCAGTTCCCAGGGCCGAAACACCGGGGAGCTGTTTTTT	CASSSQGRNTGELFF
NA	NA	TRBV2	TRBJ1-5	TGTGCCAGCAGTGAAGGGTCGACGGGTGGTCAGCCCCAGCATTTT	CASSEGSTGGQPQHF
TRBD2	once	TRBV18	TRBJ2-1	TGTGCCAGCTCCCGGGGACTAGCGGAAACCTACAATGAGCAGTTCTTC	CASSRGLAETYNEQFF
NA	NA	TRBV5-1	TRBJ2-1	TGCGCCAGCAGCTTGTCTAGCTTTGTGTCCTACAATGAGCAGTTCTTC	CASSLSSFVSYNEQFF
NA	NA	TRBV11-1	TRBJ2-2	TGTGCCAGCAGCCCTCTCCCGGCCACCGGGGAGCTGTTTTTT	CASSPLPATGELFF
TRBD1	NA	TRBV7-9	TRBJ1-2	TGTGCCAGCAGCCCGGGGTCCGGGACAGCCTATGGCTACACCTTC	CASSPGSGTAYGYTF
NA	NA	TRBV7-3	TRBJ2-1	TGTGCCAGCAGCCCAGCCGTTAGGGCTAGAGACAATGAGCAGTTCTTC	CASSPAVRARDNEQFF
NA	few	TRBV7-2	TRBJ2-1	TGTGCCAGCAGCTTCACCGGGGACAATGAGCAGTTCTTC	CASSFTGDNEQFF